These 14 T cell receptor beta chains were sequenced from one sample in a study of TIL therapy for anti-PD-1-resistant metastatic lung cancer (dated by TCRdb to the early 2020s). The sample's time point label, in plain terms: pre-treatment sample, taken before nivolumab and TIL therapy. Excised metastases, mostly pleural nodules or supraclavicular lymph nodes, were used as baseline tumor samples and were taken from the same resection from which TIL were grown. TCR beta CDR3 regions were amplified from genomic DNA by bias-controlled multiplex PCR with the immunoSEQ v3 hsTCRB kit. As stored in TCRdb, this immuneACCESS dataset retains in-frame rearrangements with V and J assigned. A fraction of the clones does not appear; measured against another copy, unresolved V genes explain less than half of the discrepancy, and the remainder lacks a known reason. The sample table holds under 100,000 clones, of which just over 65% were seen once. The ten largest clones represent approximately 11% of the sample.

Sequencing was performed on tumor tissue, taken at baseline. Source of these receptors: a person aged 30 to 80 with non-small cell lung cancer.

In this sample, this clone turned up a few times. The CDR3 region is CAWRGTGFNEKLFF. The CDR3 nucleotides are TGTGCCTGGAGGGGGACAGGGTTTAATGAAAAACTGTTTTTT. The chain links TRBV30 to TRBJ1-4; 9 positions match TRBD1. V shed 3 bases and J 4 bases; nucleotides not matched to a gene: 3. This CDR3 has 14 amino acids. CDR1 and CDR2 from the germline V gene are GTSNPN and SVGIG (reference sequence).

CDR3 region: CASSGGEQFF. CDR3 bases: TGTGCCAGTAGTGGCGGTGAGCAGTTCTTC. V is TRBV19 and J is TRBJ2-1; D unresolved. The ends were cut back, 5 bases at V and 9 bases at J, with 5 bases in the middle. Germline loops: CDR1 LNHDA, CDR2 SQIVND (reference sequence). This CDR3 is built from 10 residues.

This chain connects TRBV6-6 to TRBJ2-2, with 7 bases matching TRBD1. This CDR3 comprises 17 residues. Losses at the gene ends were 6 bases for V and 0 bases for J; bases not matched to a gene: 10. Germline lookup yields CDR1 MNHNY and CDR2 SVGAGI (reference sequence). The CDR3 DNA is TGTGCCAGCAGCCGAACCTCAACAGGGGCGAACACCGGGGAGCTGTTTTTT. This codes for CASSRTSTGANTGELFF.

J is TRBJ2-1 and V is TRBV7-8, with D perhaps TRBD2 (6 bases). Germline CDR1 SGHVS, CDR2 FQNEAQ. The CDR3 extends over 14 amino acids. The germline V and J ends were trimmed by 5 bases and 8 bases, with 16 bases remaining between them. CDR3 coding DNA: TGTGCCAGCAGCCCCCGGGACTCAGCCTATGAGCAGTTCTTC. The encoded protein is CASSPRDSAYEQFF.

This clone appeared a few times. The chain employs TRBV5-5 and TRBJ2-2; tentative D call: TRBD1 (6 bases). The CDR3 has 14 residues. The V and J ends lost 8 bases and 6 bases respectively, with 17 bases between them. Germline V gene data show CDR1 as SGHKS and CDR2 as YYEKEE (reference sequence). The chain's CDR3 is CASEQGSGAGELFF. CDR3 nucleotides: TGTGCCAGTGAACAGGGAAGTGGGGCCGGGGAGCTGTTTTTT.

The rearrangement links TRBV7-3 to TRBJ2-1, with 9 bases identical to TRBD2. Trimming took 4 bases from V and 7 from J; bases not matched to a gene: 5. This CDR3 region has 14 residues. Germline CDR1 SGHTA, CDR2 FQGTGA. The CDR3 DNA follows: TGTGCCAGCAGCTCCGCGGGAGGGGCAAATGAGCAGTTCTTC. This encodes CASSSAGGANEQFF.

The chain couples TRBV7-9 to TRBJ2-5; maybe TRBD2 (6 bases). Germline-derived CDR1 and CDR2 are SEHNR and FQNEAQ (reference sequence). The CDR3 loop spans 14 amino acids. The V gene lost 5 bases and the J gene lost 0 bases, with 10 bases spanning the gap. For the CDR3, the DNA is TGTGCCAGCAGCACACGGGAGTACCAAGAGACCCAGTACTTC. Translated: CASSTREYQETQYF.

The chain couples TRBV24-1 to TRBJ1-2, with a possible D match to TRBD1 (5 bases). CDR3 size: 12 residues. The germline V and J ends were trimmed by 7 bases and 7 bases, with 12 bases remaining between them. Germline CDR1 KGHDR, CDR2 SFDVKD. The chain's CDR3 is CATSPGNSGYTF. The CDR3 DNA is TGTGCCACCAGCCCAGGGAATAGTGGCTACACCTTC.

The chain is built from TRBV7-3 and TRBJ2-7; tentatively, D is TRBD2 (6 bases). CDR3 length: 14 residues. Germline CDR1 SGHTA, CDR2 FQGTGA. The V end lost 5 bases, the J end lost 7 bases, and 18 bases lay between the germline ends. The CDR3 reads CASSPSRDSLEQYF. For the CDR3, the DNA is TGTGCCAGCAGCCCCTCGCGGGACTCCCTGGAGCAGTACTTC.

J is TRBJ2-1 and V is TRBV11-2; TRBD2 is a possible D gene (5 bases). In germline, CDR1 is SGHAT, CDR2 FQNNGV. V lost 3 bases, J lost 7 bases, and 7 bases lay in between. CDR3 length equals 12 residues. The CDR3 region has the DNA TGTGCCAGCAGCTTTACGGGGAATGAGCAGTTCTTC. Translating gives CASSFTGNEQFF.

The V and J genes are TRBV19 and TRBJ2-7; 10 bases line up with TRBD2. Germline lookup yields CDR1 LNHDA and CDR2 SQIVND (reference sequence). This CDR3 contains 14 residues. The V segment lost 6 bases and the J segment 0 bases; nucleotides outside the gene matches: 2. This CDR3 is CASRASGSSYEQYF. The CDR3 DNA sequence: TGTGCCAGTAGGGCTAGCGGGAGCTCCTACGAGCAGTACTTC.

The V and J genes are TRBV27 and TRBJ2-3; D perhaps matches TRBD1 (5 bases). Trimming pared 3 bases from V and 0 bases from J, leaving 7 bases between. This CDR3 contains 14 residues. In germline, CDR1 is MNHEY, CDR2 SMNVEV (reference sequence). Here the CDR3 reads CASSLTESTDTQYF. As DNA, the CDR3 is TGTGCCAGCAGTTTGACAGAGAGCACAGATACGCAGTATTTT.

The J gene is TRBJ2-1, the V gene TRBV4-1, with D tentatively TRBD2 (6 bases). The CDR3 sequence is 17 residues long. The V gene lost 4 bases and the J gene lost 9 bases, with 25 bases spanning the gap. The germline V gene encodes CDR1 MGHRA and CDR2 YSYEKL. The CDR3 sequence: CASSRIGLPLLGIEQFF. In DNA, the CDR3 is TGCGCCAGCAGCCGGATCGGACTACCCCTTTTGGGGATTGAGCAGTTCTTC.

CDR3: CASNPRGRGQNIQYF. DNA of the CDR3: TGTGCCAGCAACCCGCGGGGGAGGGGGCAAAACATTCAGTACTTC. The chain has TRBV27 and TRBJ2-4, with D tentatively TRBD1 or TRBD2 (7 bases each). Trimming left V 7 bases short and J 5 bases short, with 18 bases between. The CDR3 is 15 amino acids. The germline V gene has CDR1 MNHEY and CDR2 SMNVEV (reference sequence).